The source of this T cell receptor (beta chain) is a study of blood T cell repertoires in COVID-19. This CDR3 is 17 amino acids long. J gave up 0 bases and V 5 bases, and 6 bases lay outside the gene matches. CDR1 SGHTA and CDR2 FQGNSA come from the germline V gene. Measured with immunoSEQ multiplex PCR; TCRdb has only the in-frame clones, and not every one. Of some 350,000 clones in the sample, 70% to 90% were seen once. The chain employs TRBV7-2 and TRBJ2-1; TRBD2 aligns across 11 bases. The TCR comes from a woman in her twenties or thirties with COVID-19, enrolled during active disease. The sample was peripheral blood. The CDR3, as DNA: TGTGCCAGCAGCCTAGGACTAGCGGGCATCTCCTACAATGAGCAGTTCTTC. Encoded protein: CASSLGLAGISYNEQFF.